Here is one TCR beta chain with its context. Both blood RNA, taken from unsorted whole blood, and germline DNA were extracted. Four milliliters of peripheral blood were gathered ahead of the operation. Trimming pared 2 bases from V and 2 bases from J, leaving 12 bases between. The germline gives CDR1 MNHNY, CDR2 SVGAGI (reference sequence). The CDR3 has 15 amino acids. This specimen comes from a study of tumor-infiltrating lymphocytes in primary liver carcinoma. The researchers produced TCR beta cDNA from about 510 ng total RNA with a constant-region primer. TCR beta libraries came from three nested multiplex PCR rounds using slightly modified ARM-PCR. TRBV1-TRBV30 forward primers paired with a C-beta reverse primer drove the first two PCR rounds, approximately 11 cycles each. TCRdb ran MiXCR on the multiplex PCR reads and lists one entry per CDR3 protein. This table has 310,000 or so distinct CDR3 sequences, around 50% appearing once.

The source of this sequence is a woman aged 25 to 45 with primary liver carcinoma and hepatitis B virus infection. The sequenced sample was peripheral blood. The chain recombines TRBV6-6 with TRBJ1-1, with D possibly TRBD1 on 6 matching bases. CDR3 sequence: CASSYARTANTEAFF. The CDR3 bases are TGTGCCAGCAGTTACGCCAGGACAGCCAACACTGAAGCTTTCTTT.